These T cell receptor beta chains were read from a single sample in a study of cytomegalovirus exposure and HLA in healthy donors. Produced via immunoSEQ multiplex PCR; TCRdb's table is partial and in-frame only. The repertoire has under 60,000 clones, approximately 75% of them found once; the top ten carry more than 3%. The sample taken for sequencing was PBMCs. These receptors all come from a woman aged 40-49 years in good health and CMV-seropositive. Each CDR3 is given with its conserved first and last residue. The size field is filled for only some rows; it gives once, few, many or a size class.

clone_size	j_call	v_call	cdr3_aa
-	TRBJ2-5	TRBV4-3	CASSPRTSGGQETQYF
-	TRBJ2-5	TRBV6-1	CASSDQVQETQYF
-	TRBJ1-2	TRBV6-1	CASSPSPESGYGYTF
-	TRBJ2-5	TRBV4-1	CASSQDRDKQYF
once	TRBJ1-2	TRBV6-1	CASSGRGGQGFYGYTF
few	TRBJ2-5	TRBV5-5	CASSLSGKETQYF
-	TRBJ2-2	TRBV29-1	CSATKAAGGNTGELFF
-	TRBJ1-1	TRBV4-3	CASSQDTGYTEAFF
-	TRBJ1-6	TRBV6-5	CASAGDNSPLHF
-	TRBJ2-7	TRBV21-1	CASTKDRGRAYEQYF
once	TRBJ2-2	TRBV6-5	CAIRGGADTGELFF
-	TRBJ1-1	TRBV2	CASRRSGPAEAFF
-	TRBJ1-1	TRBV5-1	CASSPSGTGVTEAFF
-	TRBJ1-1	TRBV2	CASSEGTGAPTLMNTEAFF
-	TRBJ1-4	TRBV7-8	CASSSGWSNEKLFF
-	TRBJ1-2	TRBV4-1	CASSQVATGSDYGYTF
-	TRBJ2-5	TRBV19	CASSTYGQGQETQYF
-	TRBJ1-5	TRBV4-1	CASSLGTGNHQPQHF
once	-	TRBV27	CASITGQVSYEQYF
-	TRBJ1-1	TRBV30	CARGRTVGDTEAFF
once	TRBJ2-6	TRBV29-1	CSVAGTGANVLTF
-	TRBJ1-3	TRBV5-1	CASSQSPGTGNTIYF
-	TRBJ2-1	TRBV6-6	CASSYSRNEQFF
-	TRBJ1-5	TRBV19	CAGGNSNQPQHF
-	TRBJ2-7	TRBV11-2	CASSSLRGTLTRYEQYF
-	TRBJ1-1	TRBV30	CAWSRTANTEAFF
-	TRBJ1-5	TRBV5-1	CASRPDRVPSSSQPQHF
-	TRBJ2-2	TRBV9	CASSAGTGYDGELFF
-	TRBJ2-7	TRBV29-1	CSVGTSRGAYEQYF
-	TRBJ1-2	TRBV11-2	CASSLTWWSERLNYGYTF
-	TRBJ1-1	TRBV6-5	CASNGQGGTEAFF